This TCR beta chain was recovered during a study of cytomegalovirus exposure and HLA in healthy donors. Trimming took 3 bases from V and 4 from J; bases not matched to a gene: 11. Germline loops: CDR1 LNHDA, CDR2 SQIVND (reference sequence). The CDR3 is 17 residues long. PCR employed 60 Vbeta and 13 Jbeta primers. Profiled with immunoSEQ multiplex PCR; TCRdb holds only in-frame clones, not every one. This sample's table has roughly 100,000 clones. Study-wide results and limits: Specificity of three CMV-associated chains for CMV antigens was verified in vitro.

About this clone itself: The antigen is not known.

Input material: PBMCs. The sequence derives from a man aged 35-49 years in good health and CMV-seronegative. This chain links TRBV19 with TRBJ2-7, with TRBD2 matching over 11 bases. CDR3 DNA sequence: TGTGCCAGTAGTATCTCTCCCGGGACTAGCGGCAGTTACGAGCAGTACTTC. Translation: CASSISPGTSGSYEQYF.